The present T cell receptor beta chain was sequenced within a study of cytomegalovirus exposure and HLA in healthy donors (dated by TCRdb to about 2017). Study-wide context: An earlier analysis of some 600 of the donors reported approximately 280 Gb of sequence data and 117 million unique TCR beta sequences obtained from around 170 million T cells. Approximately 300 gigabases of sequencing data and tens of millions of unique TCR sequences were included in an early release covering about 700 HLA-typed donors. The genetic ancestry cluster associated with self-reported Caucasian donors included about 81% of the roughly 400 genotyped donors. The study aimed to test whether signatures of past pathogen exposure could be identified by cataloging public T cell receptors. Using immunosequencing, the study profiled T cell repertoires from approximately 700 subjects and related those repertoires to cytomegalovirus serostatus. In addition to the first cohort of several hundred subjects, a separate validation cohort of about 120 different subjects was used. To predict cytomegalovirus infection status, the study combined high-throughput TCR immunosequencing, statistical association of individual TCRs with disease status, and machine learning. In a later analysis, previously published TCR beta repertoires from hundreds of donors were re-analyzed and high-resolution HLA genotyping was added so that TCR occurrence patterns could be studied. The later analysis used no new phenotypic data to find candidate immune exposures, relying instead on TCR beta sequences and their occurrence across donors. In an earlier analysis of 500 to 650 of the donors, high-throughput TCR beta sequencing was used to judge whether each TCR beta V gene segment behaved as functional or pseudogenic. Donor age, sex, ethnicity and CMV serostatus were collected together with the repertoire data. In a later genetic analysis, genome-wide SNP genotypes for about 55% of the roughly 670 donors were used, and that subset was treated as a discovery cohort. Every discovery cohort repertoire had been produced on one sequencing platform. Both class I and class II loci were covered by HLA typing, at four-digit resolution. Typing coverage differed by locus: A, B, C, DRB1 and DQB1 were typed in roughly 620-630 donors, DQA1 in about 500, DPA1 in around 600, and DPB1 in roughly 450. Because of strong linkage in the cohort, roughly five DR-DQ haplotypes were treated as single units for association and clustering. Among around 400 genotyped donors of the cohort, an average of 235,054 unique TCR beta nucleotide sequences were sequenced per donor, roughly 18% of them non-productive. Overall study results and their limits: For the cohort, immune exposure information was limited to CMV serostatus. Across donors, most TCR sequences were observed very rarely, whereas some public TCRs were present in many individuals. It was suggested by the authors that the approach could potentially be generalized to other disease states and immunological phenotypes. A later analysis associated 15,000 to 20,000 TCR beta sequences with specific HLA alleles at a false discovery rate of 0.05. This cohort had only TCR beta chains sequenced, and the lack of alpha or paired-chain data limited which features could be detected. Correlated functional status among segregating V segments might be attributable to linkage disequilibrium, but an unknown experimental factor could not be ruled out. Because counts were too low, roughly 17 rarely observed V segments, including chromosome 9 orphons, were left out of the earlier analysis of some 600 of the donors. In a later analysis, TCR association rates were found to vary across HLA loci, with the most associated TCRs seen for DRB1 alleles and the fewest for HLA-C alleles. A group of highly shared sequence variants was considered likely to be a technical artifact of the sequencing pipeline. The study listed over 150 TCR beta chains as associated with cytomegalovirus. A later genetic analysis associated a missense DCLRE1C variant with V-gene and J-gene trimming of TCR beta chains, and an independent cohort replicated the association. According to a later genetic analysis, donors in an Asian-associated ancestry cluster had fewer N-insertions in productive TCRs than the roughly 700-donor mean. Compared with equally common non-associated chains, HLA-associated TCR beta chains in a later analysis were more clonally expanded and had lower generation probabilities. A further reported finding was that TCR beta sequences accurately predicted the HLA-A and HLA-B alleles for most subjects in the first cohort. The presence/absence analyses assumed that sequencing depth was roughly uniform across donors, and that assumption may not be true. When HLA alleles, especially DR and DQ, strongly co-occurred, TCR associations were difficult to assign to individual alleles. In a later analysis, most CMV-associated TCR beta chains were found to appear HLA-restricted, with HLA associations seemingly driven largely by CMV exposure. The classifier was reported to diagnose cytomegalovirus status with high specificity and sensitivity in both the original cohort and the validation cohort. Because the 87-base-pair reads could not distinguish some IMGT-functional V segments, including TRBV6-2 and TRBV6-3, those segments were excluded. In an earlier analysis of some 550 of the donors, most TCR beta V segments were observed in productive rearrangements about 90% or about 30% of the time, broadly matching IMGT annotations. A later analysis reported that several top co-occurrence clusters appeared linked to parvovirus B19, influenza, CMV and Epstein-Barr virus. Because some donors lacked HLA typing at each locus, the association tests relied only on the typed subset. In vitro tests confirmed that a few of the cytomegalovirus-associated TCR beta chains recognize cytomegalovirus antigens.

The receptor library was made with the immunoSEQ multiplex PCR assay. For the multiplex PCR, a mixture combining 60 forward primers for TCR Vbeta segments and 13 reverse primers for TCR Jbeta segments was used. Amplification of the CDR3 region of rearranged TCR beta genes was performed with a multiplex PCR assay on genomic DNA. The amplified TCR beta libraries were sequenced on the Illumina HiSeq System as 87-base-pair reads. The study's processing was this. A later analysis tallied tens of millions of unique TCR beta chains across the roughly 610 repertoires, and some 10 million of those chains were shared by two or more donors. Raw reads were error-corrected and collapsed into unique sequences by a nearest-neighbor algorithm in which closely related sequences were merged to remove PCR and sequencing errors. To assign V, D and J gene segments, CDR3 sequences were aligned to IMGT reference sequences. For a sequence to be retained, a match of at least six nucleotides was required to both a V gene segment and a J gene segment. Rearrangements were called productive when the CDR3 lacked stop codons and stayed in frame with V and J; all others were non-productive. Following IMGT convention, CDR3 was defined as the stretch from the second conserved V-encoded cysteine to the conserved J-encoded phenylalanine. The earlier analysis of about 500 of the donors excluded sequences that lacked an unambiguous match to a single V gene segment. An earlier analysis of over 450 of the donors classified V segments as functional when productive rearrangements were above 56.7% and as segregating when the standard deviation between donors was above 5%. A statistical classification framework was built to diagnose cytomegalovirus status from the catalog of TCR beta chain sequences. In a later analysis, V and J genes were assigned by comparing TCR nucleotide sequences against IMGT/GENE-DB human TR gene sequences. In a later analysis, CDR3 sequences and most-parsimonious VDJ recombination scenarios were assigned using the TCRdist pipeline. In a later analysis, each TCR beta chain was defined by its CDR3 amino acid sequence together with its V-gene family, and reads lacking a unique V-gene family were excluded. A later analysis removed several hundred highly shared, low-generation-probability nucleotide sequences to deal with suspected cross-contamination and a sequencing artifact. For each public chain, a later analysis derived a clonal expansion index from normalized ranks of inferred template counts within each repertoire. A later analysis computed generation probabilities with a VDJ recombination model fitted to out-of-frame rearrangements, and checked the results against IGoR. In a later analysis, hypergeometric tests were used to score TCR-TCR, TCR-HLA and TCR-CMV co-occurrence, with a repertoire-size bias correction applied to TCR pairs. To estimate false discovery rates, a later analysis permuted the HLA or CMV assignments 20 times. In a later analysis, co-occurring TCRs were grouped using DBSCAN, and TCRdist sequence similarity was added for clustering within HLA-allele-positive subsets. Repertoires with fewer than 30,000 or more than 120,000 public chains, plus five repertoires with anomalous nucleotide sharing, were excluded from co-occurrence clustering. TCRdb took over this immuneACCESS table, retaining in-frame rearrangements with V and J assigned. Such tables are incomplete; in checked studies, under half of the missing clones stem from an unresolved V gene, and the remainder is unexplained. Clone size and the V and J calls come from that table; the DNA yielded D and trimming. This sample gives 150,000 or so clones in total; 80% of them show up just once. Jointly, the top ten make up 5.5% to 6.5% of the sample.

In total, approximately 610 healthy bone marrow donors made up the cohort. All cohort members were sampled while nominally healthy, although unrecorded immune exposures were likely present. The donor tested CMV seropositive, placing the donor among the roughly 270 seropositive members of the cohort. A peripheral blood sample was provided by each donor, and peripheral blood mononuclear cells were used for TCR beta sequencing. The Qiagen DNeasy Blood Extraction Kit was used to extract genomic DNA from the blood cell samples. A remark on this clone: The antigen it binds to is not known. No base-level quality is on record; no much larger clone is a single base apart.

V drops 6 bases and J drops 4 bases, leaving 9 bases in between. From the germline V gene (reference sequence), CDR1 is LNHDA and CDR2 is SQIVND. The CDR3 covers 12 residues, taking in both the cysteine and the phenylalanine. Here the CDR3 DNA is all that survives: 36 bases in frame from base 1. Sequenced material: PBMCs. Recombination linked TRBV19 to TRBJ1-1; perhaps TRBD1 is the D gene, with 5 bases matching. This receptor was identified in a woman aged 40 to 55 in good health and CMV-seropositive. This receptor has the CDR3 CASRGGSTEAFF. The DNA is TGTGCCAGTAGGGGGGGAAGCACTGAAGCTTTCTTT.